These 29 T cell receptor beta chains were sequenced from one sample in a study of blood T cell repertoires in COVID-19. TCRdb's table, derived via immunoSEQ multiplex PCR, lists solely in-frame clones and lacks some. The table records some 160,000 clones, roughly 83% of them present only once. Sequences were obtained from peripheral blood. The receptors here all came from a human donor in a cohort sampled during active COVID-19.

This sequence joins TRBV3-1 (or the pseudogene TRBV3-2) and TRBJ2-7, with a weak D call TRBD1 (5 bases). Trimming removed 1 base at V and 3 bases at J, with 13 bases between. CDR1 and CDR2 (germline): LGHDT, YNNKEL (reference sequence). CDR3 size: 15 residues. The CDR3 here is CASSQGLDTYYEQYF. In nucleotides, the CDR3 is TGTGCCAGCAGCCAAGGGCTGGACACCTACTACGAGCAGTACTTC.

The chain has TRBV2 and TRBJ2-1; weak D call: TRBD1 (6 bases). The CDR3 sequence is 11 residues long. Deletions cut 3 bases from V and 10 bases from J, with 7 bases between. Germline CDR1 reads SNHLY; CDR2 reads FYNNEI. The CDR3 DNA follows: TGTGCCAGCAGTGAGACAGGAGAGCAGTTCTTC. Its translation: CASSETGEQFF.

This chain joins TRBV19 and TRBJ1-2; TRBD1 matches 7 bases. Per germline, CDR1 LNHDA and CDR2 SQIVND (reference sequence). The V segment lost 3 bases and the J segment 4 bases; nucleotides outside the gene matches: 8. The CDR3 loop spans 15 amino acids. As DNA, the CDR3 is TGTGCCAGTAGTATTCTCAGGGACAGACCCTATGGCTACACCTTC. Translating it yields CASSILRDRPYGYTF.

The chain recombines TRBV5-1 with TRBJ1-3; no definite D call. This CDR3 comprises 17 residues. V lost 5 bases and J 0 bases, leaving 18 bases between the germline ends. Germline V lookup: CDR1 SGHRS, CDR2 YFSETQ. CDR3 in DNA: TGCGCCAGCAGTCAAACGGGAGGCCGCACCTCTGGAAACACCATATATTTT. Protein: CASSQTGGRTSGNTIYF.

The chain combines TRBV19 with TRBJ1-5, with a possible D match to TRBD1 (5 bases). The CDR3 runs 12 residues. Looked up from germline, CDR1 is LNHDA and CDR2 is SQIVND (reference sequence). The germline V and J ends were trimmed by 6 bases and 9 bases, with 12 bases remaining between them. This chain's CDR3 is CASSGGNGPQHF. The CDR3 bases are TGTGCCAGTAGCGGGGGGAATGGGCCCCAGCATTTT.

The genes are TRBV28 and TRBJ1-2; D gene ambiguous. There are 13 residues in the CDR3. The germline V and J ends were trimmed by 7 bases and 4 bases, with 13 bases remaining between them. CDR1 and CDR2 (germline): MDHEN, SYDVKM. The CDR3 is CASKSTTPYGYTF. CDR3 bases: TGTGCCAGCAAGTCGACTACCCCCTATGGCTACACCTTC.

The V gene is TRBV10-3, the J gene TRBJ1-1, with 7 positions matching TRBD1. The V gene's germline CDR1 is ENHRY and CDR2 SYGVKD. Unmatched junction bases numbered 2, after V lost 4 bases and J lost 0 bases. This CDR3 is built from 14 residues. For the CDR3, the DNA is TGTGCCATCAGTGGGACAGGCGTGAACACTGAAGCTTTCTTT. Protein product: CAISGTGVNTEAFF.

This chain joins TRBV19 and TRBJ1-2; D perhaps matches TRBD1 (6 bases). Germline loops: CDR1 LNHDA, CDR2 SQIVND (reference sequence). The CDR3 is 15 residues long. V lost 6 bases to trimming and J lost 6 bases, with 20 bases between them. The CDR3 DNA reads TGTGCCAGTAGGAGGGGGAACAGAGCCTACCATGGCTACACCTTC. It specifies CASRRGNRAYHGYTF.

The chain is built from TRBV7-3 and TRBJ1-5; D may be TRBD1 (6 bases). The germline gives CDR1 SGHTA, CDR2 FQGTGA. Trimming removed 5 bases at V and 4 bases at J, with 12 bases between. The CDR3 spans 14 residues. CDR3 sequence: CASSGDIVNQPQHF. The CDR3 DNA reads as TGTGCCAGCAGCGGGGACATAGTTAATCAGCCCCAGCATTTT.

The genes are TRBV7-9 and TRBJ2-7, with TRBD1 as a possible D gene (6 bases). Germline-derived CDR1 and CDR2 are SEHNR and FQNEAQ (reference sequence). The V and J ends lost 3 bases and 6 bases respectively, with 12 bases between them. The CDR3 is 13 residues long. CDR3 sequence reads: CASSFRDKLEQYF. The CDR3 DNA reads TGTGCCAGCAGCTTTAGGGACAAACTCGAGCAGTACTTC.

J is TRBJ2-7 and V is TRBV7-9; 9 bases fit TRBD1. The CDR3 extends over 16 amino acids. The V gene's germline CDR1 is SEHNR and CDR2 FQNEAQ (reference sequence). After removal of 1 base from V and 2 bases from J, the junction contained 6 bases not matched to a gene. The CDR3 region has the DNA TGTGCCAGCAGCTTAGGTGGGACAGGGTCTACCTACGAGCAGTACTTC. Amino acid sequence: CASSLGGTGSTYEQYF.

This chain joins TRBV28 and TRBJ2-7; the match to TRBD2 covers 8 bases. V lost 5 bases, J lost 3 bases, and 0 bases stayed unmatched. CDR1 is MDHEN, CDR2 SYDVKM, per germline. This CDR3 has 12 residues. The chain's CDR3 is CASSLAGYEQYF. The CDR3 bases are TGTGCCAGCAGTCTAGCGGGCTACGAGCAGTACTTC. Complete variable domain (other parts from reference TRBV28 and TRBJ2-7): DVKVTQSSRYLVKRTGEKVFLECVQDMDHENMFWYRQDPGLGLRLIYFSYDVKMKEKGDIPEGYSVSREKKERFSLILESASTNQTSMYLCASSLAGYEQYFGPGTRLTVT.

The rearrangement links TRBV5-1 to TRBJ2-2; a weak D match, TRBD1 (6 bases). Trimming stripped 0 bases from V and 3 bases from J, with 9 bases between. CDR1 and CDR2 (germline): SGHRS, YFSETQ. This CDR3 comprises 15 residues. CDR3 DNA: TGCGCCAGCAGCTTGGGGGGGCCTCACACCGGGGAGCTGTTTTTT. Translated, it gives CASSLGGPHTGELFF.

The V gene is TRBV9, the J gene TRBJ2-7; 9 bases align to TRBD1. The CDR3 sequence is 15 residues long. The V gene end was trimmed by 3 bases and the J gene end by 4 bases; junction bases not matched to a gene: 8. Germline CDR1 SGDLS, CDR2 YYNGEE. In DNA, the CDR3 is TGTGCCAGCAGCGGACCGGGACAGGGAGGGTACGAGCAGTACTTC. Translated: CASSGPGQGGYEQYF.

This clone was counted only a few times. The chain has TRBV10-1 and TRBJ1-6; D call uncertain. V lost 2 bases and J 9 bases, leaving 8 bases between the germline ends. The CDR3 runs 13 residues. The germline gives CDR1 WNHNN, CDR2 SYGVQD (reference sequence). The CDR3 sequence is CASSEGAGSPLHF. CDR3 nucleotides: TGCGCCAGCAGTGAGGGCGCGGGTTCACCCCTCCACTTT.

The CDR3 spells CASSPVWDRGAHEQYF. CDR3 DNA sequence: TGTGCCAGCAGTCCCGTTTGGGACAGGGGAGCCCACGAGCAGTACTTC. The rearrangement joins TRBV25-1 to TRBJ2-7, with 10 bases identical to TRBD1. Germline assignment: CDR1 MGHDK and CDR2 SYGVNS. The CDR3 sequence is 16 residues long. The trim removed 5 bases at V and 5 bases at J, leaving 12 bases unmatched.

The chain uses TRBV5-1 and TRBJ2-3, with TRBD2 identical over 8 bases. Germline CDR1 reads SGHRS; CDR2 reads YFSETQ. This CDR3 has 17 amino acids. The junction had 11 bases not matched to a gene; V was cut back by 0 bases and J by 5 bases. The CDR3 DNA sequence: TGCGCCAGCAGCTTGGAGGGCCTTAGCGGGATTGGAGATACGCAGTATTTT. Residues: CASSLEGLSGIGDTQYF. Based on the CDR3 plus reference TRBV5-1 and TRBJ2-3, the full variable domain is KAGVTQTPRYLIKTRGQQVTLSCSPISGHRSVSWYQQTPGQGLQFLFEYFSETQRNKGNFPGRFSGRQFSNSRSEMNVSTLELGDSALYLCASSLEGLSGIGDTQYFGPGTRLTVL.

This chain links TRBV28 with TRBJ2-2; 14 nucleotides align to TRBD2. CDR3 size: 21 residues. V trimming: 2 bases; J trimming: 1 base; junction bases outside the gene matches: 12. Per germline, CDR1 MDHEN and CDR2 SYDVKM. The CDR3 DNA follows: TGTGCCAGCAGTTTACCCCACAGACTAGCGGGAGGGCCGCGGAACACCGGGGAGCTGTTTTTT. Its protein product is CASSLPHRLAGGPRNTGELFF.

The chain joins TRBV28 to TRBJ2-7, with D unclear. This CDR3 is 12 amino acids long. Germline values: CDR1 MDHEN, CDR2 SYDVKM. V shed 3 bases and J shed 6 bases, with 9 bases lying between them. As DNA, the CDR3 is TGTGCCAGCAGTTTCTCCAAGAGCGAGCAGTACTTC. Protein sequence: CASSFSKSEQYF.

This rearrangement joins TRBV6-1 to TRBJ1-5; no definite D call. Trimming stripped 6 bases from V and 1 base from J, with 16 bases between. Germline CDR1 reads MNHNS; CDR2 reads SASEGT. The CDR3 runs 16 residues. CDR3 DNA sequence: TGTGCCAGCAGGGAAAGGACGGGATTCAGCAATCAGCCCCAGCATTTT. Amino acids: CASRERTGFSNQPQHF.

With regard to this clone: Other nucleotide sequences from this sample produce the same CDR3. V gene TRBV7-3 combines with J gene TRBJ2-5, with TRBD1 matching 8 bases. Germline V gene lookup returns CDR1 SGHTA and CDR2 FQGTGA. J lost 3 bases, V lost 3 bases, and 0 bases had no gene match. The CDR3 consists of 13 residues. In nucleotides, the CDR3 is TGTGCCAGCAGCTTGACAGGGGAAGAGACCCAGTACTTC. Its translation is CASSLTGEETQYF.

This clone has only a few counts. This sequence joins TRBV6-6 and TRBJ2-7; 9 bases are shared with TRBD2. From germline, CDR1 is MNHNY and CDR2 SVGAGI (reference sequence). The CDR3 extends over 15 amino acids. Germline trimming cut 5 bases from V and 0 bases from J; bases unmatched to any gene: 5. The CDR3 region has the DNA TGTGCCAGCAGTGACCTAGCGGGGAGCTCCTACGAGCAGTACTTC. Its protein product is CASSDLAGSSYEQYF.

This sequence joins TRBV28 and TRBJ1-2; 10 nucleotides match TRBD1. This CDR3 comprises 17 residues. The junction had 11 bases not matched to a gene; V was cut back by 3 bases and J by 4 bases. CDR1 is MDHEN and CDR2 is SYDVKM in the germline V gene. CDR3 nucleotide sequence: TGTGCCAGCAGTTTTGTTGCAATGGGACAGGGGCCCTATGGCTACACCTTC. Its protein is CASSFVAMGQGPYGYTF.

The chain combines TRBV3-1 (or the pseudogene TRBV3-2) with TRBJ1-2; D may be TRBD1 (6 bases). V was trimmed by 1 base and J by 0 bases, leaving 9 bases between them. CDR1 is LGHDT, CDR2 YNNKEL, per germline (reference sequence). The CDR3 has 15 amino acids. CDR3 sequence reads: CASSQARTANYGYTF. CDR3 nucleotide sequence: TGTGCCAGCAGCCAAGCCCGGACAGCTAACTATGGCTACACCTTC.

The chain joins TRBV10-2 to TRBJ1-2; no reliable D call. This CDR3 is 13 amino acids long. V gave up 3 bases and J gave up 6 bases, with 11 bases separating them. The germline CDR1 and CDR2 sequences are WSHSY and SAAADI. CDR3 nucleotide sequence: TGCGCCAGCAGTGAAAGGAGGGAACATGGCTACACCTTC. Amino acids: CASSERREHGYTF.

The chain couples TRBV19 to TRBJ2-7, with D possibly matching TRBD2 (5 bases). The length of the CDR3 is 13 residues. The V gene's germline CDR1 is LNHDA and CDR2 SQIVND (reference sequence). V gave up 0 bases and J gave up 4 bases, with 7 bases separating them. The CDR3 nucleotides read TGTGCCAGTAGTATAGAAGGAGGTTACGAGCAGTACTTC. Translating it yields CASSIEGGYEQYF.

The V call is TRBV4-2, the J call TRBJ1-2; D uncertain. The CDR3 totals 14 residues. Germline V gene data show CDR1 as LGHNA and CDR2 as YNFKEQ. The V and J ends lost 0 bases and 6 bases respectively, with 11 bases between them. CDR3 protein: CASSQETVGDGYTF. CDR3 DNA: TGTGCCAGCAGCCAAGAGACGGTCGGGGATGGCTACACCTTC.

The chain joins TRBV7-3 to TRBJ2-7; no clear D. CDR3 size: 13 residues. V lost 4 bases and J lost 1, with 8 bases in between. The germline V gene encodes CDR1 SGHTA and CDR2 FQGTGA. The CDR3 sequence: CASSSRSSYEQYF. Here the CDR3 DNA reads TGTGCCAGCAGCTCCAGGTCGTCCTACGAGCAGTACTTC.

This clone was detected only a few times. The chain carries TRBV6-5 and TRBJ2-7, with a tentative D call TRBD2 (5 bases). CDR3 length: 13 residues. Germline CDR1 is MNHEY and CDR2 is SVGAGI. Trimming took 0 bases from V and 2 from J, leaving 5 bases between them. The CDR3 here is CASSYSGAYEQYF. The CDR3 DNA follows: TGTGCCAGCAGTTACTCGGGAGCCTACGAGCAGTACTTC.